A single sample is the source of the 30 T cell receptor beta chains below, sequenced in a study of chemoradiotherapy in HPV16-positive cancers. The table came from immunoSEQ multiplex PCR; TCRdb's copy has only in-frame clones and leaves some out. The sample has under 5,000 clones; roughly 80% are singletons. Sequencing used tumor tissue, obtained from a patient who underwent chemoradiotherapy. The receptors stem from a human donor with HPV-associated anogenital cancer.

A few counts support this clone. This sequence joins TRBV19 and TRBJ1-2; D might be TRBD1 (6 bases). The CDR3 sequence is 14 residues long. V lost 3 bases, J lost 5 bases, and 13 bases lay in between. The germline gives CDR1 LNHDA, CDR2 SQIVND (reference sequence). CDR3 amino acids: CASSIVGGGYGYTF. The CDR3, as DNA: TGTGCCAGTAGTATCGTCGGGGGCGGATATGGCTACACCTTC.

This chain uses TRBV10-3 with TRBJ1-1; no clear D. The CDR3 length is 14 residues. V was cut by 8 bases and J by 0 bases, with 13 bases left in between. Germline V gene lookup returns CDR1 ENHRY and CDR2 SYGVKD. The CDR3 DNA sequence: TGTGCCATCTCCGAAATCGAACTGAACACTGAAGCTTTCTTT. This sequence encodes CAISEIELNTEAFF.

The V and J genes are TRBV6-6 and TRBJ2-4, with TRBD1 identical over 8 bases. CDR1 is MNHNY, CDR2 SVGAGI, per germline (reference sequence). J lost 5 bases, V lost 6 bases, and 3 bases had no gene match. This CDR3 is built from 13 residues. For the CDR3, the DNA is TGTGCCAGCAGGAAGGGACAGGAAAACATTCAGTACTTC. This encodes CASRKGQENIQYF.

CDR3 nucleotide sequence: TGTGCCAGCGAGCCCCAGGCTTTTATGAACACTGAAGCTTTCTTT. It is translated as CASEPQAFMNTEAFF. The J gene is TRBJ1-1, the V gene TRBV27; unclear D gene. Per germline, CDR1 MNHEY and CDR2 SMNVEV (reference sequence). This CDR3 contains 15 residues. Trimming removed 8 bases at V and 0 bases at J, with 16 bases between.

The chain employs TRBV11-2 and TRBJ2-7; D remains ambiguous. Trimming stripped 2 bases from V and 4 bases from J, with 6 bases between. The CDR3 is 12 amino acids. Germline-derived CDR1 and CDR2 are SGHAT and FQNNGV. As DNA, the CDR3 is TGTGCCAGCAGCTTATCGCAATACGAGCAGTACTTC. Its translation: CASSLSQYEQYF.

The CDR3 sequence: CASSPGPNYGYTF. The CDR3 DNA follows: TGTGCCAGCTCACCAGGGCCGAACTATGGCTACACCTTC. The chain carries TRBV18 and TRBJ1-2; D is ambiguous. V was shortened by 2 bases and J by 2 bases, with 6 bases between the two germline ends. This CDR3 contains 13 residues. Germline V gene data show CDR1 as KGHSH and CDR2 as LQKENI.

The chain links TRBV27 to TRBJ1-4, with D uncertain. V was shortened by 1 base and J by 0 bases, with 3 bases between the two germline ends. In germline, CDR1 is MNHEY, CDR2 SMNVEV (reference sequence). There are 14 residues in the CDR3. CDR3 sequence: CASSLWATNEKLFF. The CDR3 DNA is TGTGCCAGCAGTTTATGGGCAACTAATGAAAAACTGTTTTTT.

This clone was seen only a few times. The V call is TRBV2, the J call TRBJ1-1; tentative D call: TRBD1 (5 bases). The CDR3 is 14 residues long. V was trimmed by 8 bases and J by 1 base, leaving 14 bases between them. The germline V gene encodes CDR1 SNHLY and CDR2 FYNNEI. Written as DNA, the CDR3 is TGTGCCAGCCTGGGGGAGTTGGGGAACACTGAAGCTTTCTTT. This encodes CASLGELGNTEAFF.

The V gene is TRBV15, the J gene TRBJ1-5; the D gene is possibly TRBD1 (6 bases). Trimming took off 0 bases at V and 1 base at J, with 16 bases between the two ends. The CDR3 is 18 amino acids. Per germline, CDR1 LNHNV and CDR2 YYDKDF (reference sequence). The CDR3: CATSREVDRLLSNQPQHF. CDR3 nucleotides: TGTGCCACCAGCAGAGAGGTGGACAGATTACTGAGCAATCAGCCCCAGCATTTT.

In DNA form, the CDR3 reads TGCGCCAGCTCCGAGATGAACACTGAAGCTTTCTTT. Protein sequence: CASSEMNTEAFF. This chain joins TRBV5-1 and TRBJ1-1; D not certain. This CDR3 spans 12 amino acids. Germline lookup yields CDR1 SGHRS and CDR2 YFSETQ. Trimming took 7 bases from V and 0 from J, leaving 7 bases between them.

The rearrangement joins TRBV5-1 to TRBJ2-7, with unresolved D. Trimming left V 2 bases short and J 2 bases short, with 11 bases between. In germline, CDR1 is SGHRS, CDR2 YFSETQ. The CDR3 has 14 residues. The CDR3 DNA reads TGCGCCAGCAGCTTCGCCCTGAACCCCTACGAGCAGTACTTC. Amino acid sequence: CASSFALNPYEQYF. Based on the CDR3 plus reference TRBV5-1 and TRBJ2-7, the full variable domain is KAGVTQTPRYLIKTRGQQVTLSCSPISGHRSVSWYQQTPGQGLQFLFEYFSETQRNKGNFPGRFSGRQFSNSRSEMNVSTLELGDSALYLCASSFALNPYEQYFGPGTRLTVT.

This clone was recorded only once. V usage is TRBV4-3 and J usage is TRBJ1-2; 8 bases fit TRBD1. CDR1 is LGHNA and CDR2 is YSLEER in the germline V gene. The CDR3 is 18 residues long. V shed 1 base, J shed 6 bases, and the junction held 16 bases outside the gene matches. CDR3 bases: TGCGCCAGCAGCCAAGCGCGACAGGGGTTAATCGTCCCCGATGGCTACACCTTC. Amino acid sequence: CASSQARQGLIVPDGYTF.

This chain joins TRBV28 and TRBJ2-3; 7 bases match TRBD2. This CDR3 spans 14 amino acids. Germline lookup yields CDR1 MDHEN and CDR2 SYDVKM. Trimming cost V 3 bases and J 1 base; bases outside gene matches: 1. This CDR3 is CASSFLAGTDTQYF. CDR3 nucleotide sequence: TGTGCCAGCAGTTTCCTAGCGGGCACAGATACGCAGTATTTT.

This clone was recorded once. This chain uses TRBV5-6 with TRBJ2-7; TRBD1 agrees at 10 bases. V lost 4 bases and J lost 3; bases outside the gene matches: 7. Germline lookup yields CDR1 SGHDT and CDR2 YYEEEE. This CDR3 has 15 amino acids. Here the CDR3 reads CASSLDRGFRYEQYF. CDR3 nucleotide sequence: TGTGCCAGCAGCCTGGACAGGGGGTTCCGCTACGAGCAGTACTTC. Combining the CDR3 with reference TRBV5-6 and TRBJ2-7 gives the whole variable domain DAGVTQSPTHLIKTRGQQVTLRCSPKSGHDTVSWYQQALGQGPQFIFQYYEEEERQRGNFPDRFSGHQFPNYSSELNVNALLLGDSALYLCASSLDRGFRYEQYFGPGTRLTVT.

The chain joins TRBV11-2 to TRBJ1-2, with D possibly matching TRBD1 (5 bases). V lost 0 bases and J lost 9, with 11 bases in between. The CDR3 extends over 13 amino acids. Germline loops: CDR1 SGHAT, CDR2 FQNNGV. CDR3 nucleotide sequence: TGTGCCAGCAGCTTAGATCGTCAGGGTAGCTACACCTTC. Its protein product is CASSLDRQGSYTF.

This sequence joins TRBV4-3 and TRBJ2-1; TRBD1 matches 11 bases. The CDR3 runs to 15 residues. Germline V CDR1 and CDR2: LGHNA, YSLEER. V was clipped by 3 bases and J by 3 bases; unmatched bases: 1. This CDR3 reads CASSQGQGDYNEQFF. CDR3 nucleotide sequence: TGCGCCAGCAGCCAGGGACAGGGGGACTACAATGAGCAGTTCTTC.

The chain combines TRBV6-5 with TRBJ1-1; unclear D gene. Germline assignment: CDR1 MNHEY and CDR2 SVGAGI. Trimming took off 6 bases at V and 1 base at J, with 12 bases between the two ends. The CDR3 is 14 residues long. The CDR3 nucleotides read TGTGCCAGCAGGAGGAGTCAGGCGAACACTGAAGCTTTCTTT. It is translated as CASRRSQANTEAFF.

This chain links TRBV27 with TRBJ2-3, with 8 bases fitting TRBD2. Per the germline V gene, CDR1 is MNHEY and CDR2 is SMNVEV (reference sequence). V shed 6 bases, J shed 0 bases, and the junction held 2 bases outside the gene matches. This CDR3 is built from 14 residues. CDR3: CASSRGGSTDTQYF. CDR3 nucleotides: TGTGCCAGCAGCCGGGGGGGAAGCACAGATACGCAGTATTTT.

The J gene is TRBJ1-1, the V gene TRBV11-2, with D tentatively TRBD1 (5 bases). CDR1 and CDR2 from the germline V gene are SGHAT and FQNNGV. Trimming took off 3 bases at V and 2 bases at J, with 16 bases between the two ends. The CDR3 runs 16 residues. The CDR3 sequence is CASSLGKTVSNTEAFF. For the CDR3, the DNA is TGTGCCAGCAGCTTGGGAAAGACAGTCAGCAACACTGAAGCTTTCTTT.

CDR3 nucleotides: TGTGCCACCAGCACCGGACAGGACTACGAGCAGTACTTC. Its protein is CATSTGQDYEQYF. The gene calls are TRBV15 and TRBJ2-7, with 7 bases lining up with TRBD1. CDR1 and CDR2 from the germline V gene are LNHNV and YYDKDF (reference sequence). This CDR3 comprises 13 residues. Trimming removed 4 bases from V and 3 bases from J; junction bases left unmatched: 3. Together with reference TRBV15 and TRBJ2-7, the CDR3 gives the full variable domain: DAMVIQNPRYQVTQFGKPVTLSCSQTLNHNVMYWYQQKSSQAPKLLFHYYDKDFNNEADTPDNFQSRRPNTSFCFLDIRSPGLGDTAMYLCATSTGQDYEQYFGPGTRLTVT.

The chain combines TRBV21-1 with TRBJ2-7; the D call TRBD1 from the table was never checked on the DNA. TRBV21-1 is a pseudogene locus. The CDR3 has 12 residues. As DNA, the CDR3 is TGTGCCAGCAGTGGCAAGAACTACGAGCAGTACTTC. Amino acids: CASSGKNYEQYF.

The V and J genes are TRBV5-8 and TRBJ2-1, with 9 bases aligning to TRBD2. CDR1 and CDR2 (germline): SGHTS, YDEGEE. J was trimmed by 5 bases and V by 0 bases; bases with no gene match: 15. This CDR3 is 19 amino acids long. As DNA, the CDR3 is TGTGCCAGCAGCTTGGCCGAGGGGTATAGCGGGAGTACCCACAATGAGCAGTTCTTC. It codes for CASSLAEGYSGSTHNEQFF. The entire variable domain, with the rest obtained from reference TRBV5-8 and TRBJ2-1, is as follows: EAGVTQSPTHLIKTRGQQATLRCSPISGHTSVYWYQQALGLGLQFLLWYDEGEERNRGNFPPRFSGRQFPNYSSELNVNALELEDSALYLCASSLAEGYSGSTHNEQFFGPGTRLTVL.

The chain couples TRBV7-3 to TRBJ2-1; 8 bases align to TRBD1. Germline loops: CDR1 SGHTA, CDR2 FQGTGA. V shed 5 bases, J shed 10 bases, and the junction held 10 bases outside the gene matches. The CDR3 contains 14 residues. CDR3: CASSNGQGTGEQFF. CDR3 DNA: TGTGCCAGCAGCAATGGACAGGGCACCGGGGAGCAGTTCTTC.

The chain carries TRBV5-6 and TRBJ2-1, with D possibly TRBD1 on 6 matching bases. The V end lost 6 bases, the J end lost 5 bases, and 18 bases lay between the germline ends. This CDR3 region has 15 residues. From germline, CDR1 is SGHDT and CDR2 YYEEEE. CDR3 coding DNA: TGTGCCAGCACCAACAGGGCCTTGGCGCACAATGAGCAGTTCTTC. This translates into CASTNRALAHNEQFF.

The chain links TRBV4-2 to TRBJ1-2, with 11 bases identical to TRBD1. Losses at the gene ends were 0 bases for V and 8 bases for J; bases not matched to a gene: 11. This CDR3 spans 17 amino acids. Germline CDR1 is LGHNA and CDR2 is YNFKEQ. The CDR3 DNA reads as TGTGCCAGCAGCCAAGATAAAGGGACAGGGGGGGGTTACGGCTACACCTTC. Translated: CASSQDKGTGGGYGYTF.

The chain joins TRBV7-3 to TRBJ2-2; no clear D gene. The V end was cut by 5 bases, the J end by 4 bases, with 11 bases between. The CDR3 extends over 14 amino acids. Germline lookup yields CDR1 SGHTA and CDR2 FQGTGA. CDR3 in DNA: TGTGCCAGCAGCCACGCAGGAGCCACCGGGGAGCTGTTTTTT. It encodes CASSHAGATGELFF.

This clone has more than one count but fewer than ten. The CDR3 bases are TGTGCCAGCAGCGCACAGGTCCTTAGCACTGAAGCTTTCTTT. As protein: CASSAQVLSTEAFF. V gene TRBV7-9 combines with J gene TRBJ1-1, with a tentative D call TRBD1 (5 bases). Germline CDR1 and CDR2: SEHNR and FQNEAQ (reference sequence). This CDR3 is 14 amino acids long. Trimming took 5 bases from V and 4 from J, leaving 14 bases between them.

This clone turned up a few times. The genes are TRBV28 and TRBJ1-1; D might be TRBD1 (6 bases). Germline V lookup: CDR1 MDHEN, CDR2 SYDVKM. Trimming shortened V by 6 bases and J by 1 base, and 9 bases separated the two germline ends. The CDR3 extends over 13 amino acids. CDR3 residues: CASRIQGNTEAFF. CDR3 coding DNA: TGTGCCAGCAGAATACAGGGGAACACTGAAGCTTTCTTT.

CDR3 protein: CASSVGVENEQFF. As DNA, the CDR3 is TGTGCCAGCAGCGTAGGGGTTGAAAATGAGCAGTTCTTC. The chain joins TRBV9 to TRBJ2-1; no definite D call. In germline, CDR1 is SGDLS, CDR2 YYNGEE. This CDR3 spans 13 amino acids. V was pared by 0 bases and J by 7 bases, with 8 bases between.

V is TRBV4-1 and J is TRBJ2-5; TRBD1 is a possible D gene (6 bases). V was shortened by 3 bases and J by 4 bases, with 6 bases between the two germline ends. This CDR3 is built from 12 residues. Germline CDR1 reads MGHRA; CDR2 reads YSYEKL. The CDR3: CASSQGAETQYF. CDR3 in DNA: TGCGCCAGCAGCCAGGGGGCAGAGACCCAGTACTTC.